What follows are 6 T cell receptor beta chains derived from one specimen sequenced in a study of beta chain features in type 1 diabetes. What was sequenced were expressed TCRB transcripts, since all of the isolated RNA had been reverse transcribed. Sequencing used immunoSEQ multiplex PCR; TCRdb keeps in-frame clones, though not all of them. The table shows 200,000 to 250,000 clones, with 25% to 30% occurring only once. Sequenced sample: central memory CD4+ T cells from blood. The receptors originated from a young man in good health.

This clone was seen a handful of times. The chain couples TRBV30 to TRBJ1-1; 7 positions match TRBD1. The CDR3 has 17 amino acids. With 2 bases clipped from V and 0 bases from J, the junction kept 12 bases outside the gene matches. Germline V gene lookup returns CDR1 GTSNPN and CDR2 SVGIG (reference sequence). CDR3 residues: CAWSTPLGTDMNTEAFF. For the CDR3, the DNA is TGTGCCTGGAGTACACCGTTAGGGACAGACATGAACACTGAAGCTTTCTTT.

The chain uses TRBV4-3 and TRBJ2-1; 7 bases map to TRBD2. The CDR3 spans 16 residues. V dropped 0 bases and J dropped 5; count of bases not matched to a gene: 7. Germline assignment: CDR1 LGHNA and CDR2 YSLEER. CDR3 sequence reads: CASSQDRREWNNEQFF. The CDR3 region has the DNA TGCGCCAGCAGCCAAGATCGGCGGGAGTGGAACAATGAGCAGTTCTTC.

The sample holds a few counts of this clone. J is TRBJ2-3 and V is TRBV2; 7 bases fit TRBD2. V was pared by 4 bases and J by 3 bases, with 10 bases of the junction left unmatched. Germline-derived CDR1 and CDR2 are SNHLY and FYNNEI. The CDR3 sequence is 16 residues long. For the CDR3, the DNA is TGTGCCAGCAGTGTTTTGACTAGCAGCCGGACAGATACGCAGTATTTT. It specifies CASSVLTSSRTDTQYF. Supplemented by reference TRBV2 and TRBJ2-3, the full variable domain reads EPEVTQTPSHQVTQMGQEVILRCVPISNHLYFYWYRQILGQKVEFLVSFYNNEISEKSEIFDDQFSVERPDGSNFTLKIRSTKLEDSAMYFCASSVLTSSRTDTQYFGPGTRLTVL.

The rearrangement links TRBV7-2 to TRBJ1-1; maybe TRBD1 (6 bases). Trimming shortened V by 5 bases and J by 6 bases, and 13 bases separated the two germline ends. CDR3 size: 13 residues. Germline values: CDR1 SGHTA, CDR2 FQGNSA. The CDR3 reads CASSSQQGAEAFF. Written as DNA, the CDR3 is TGTGCCAGCAGCAGCCAACAGGGCGCTGAAGCTTTCTTT. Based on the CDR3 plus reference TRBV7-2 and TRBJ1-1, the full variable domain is GAGVSQSPSNKVTEKGKDVELRCDPISGHTALYWYRQSLGQGLEFLIYFQGNSAPDKSGLPSDRFSAERTGGSVSTLTIQRTQQEDSAVYLCASSSQQGAEAFFGQGTRLTVV.

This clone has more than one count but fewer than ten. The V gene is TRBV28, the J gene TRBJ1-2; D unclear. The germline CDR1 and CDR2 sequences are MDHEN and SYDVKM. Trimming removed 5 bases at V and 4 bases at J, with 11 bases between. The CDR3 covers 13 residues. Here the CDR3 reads CASSPGVGYGYTF. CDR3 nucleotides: TGTGCCAGCAGTCCCGGGGTGGGCTATGGCTACACCTTC.

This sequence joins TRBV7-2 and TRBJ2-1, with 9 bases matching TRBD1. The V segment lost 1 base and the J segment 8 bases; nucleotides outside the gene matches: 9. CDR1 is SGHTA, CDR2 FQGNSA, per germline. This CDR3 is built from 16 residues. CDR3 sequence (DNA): TGTGCCAGCAGCTTAGATGTGGGACAGGGAGGCGATGAGCAGTTCTTC. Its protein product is CASSLDVGQGGDEQFF.